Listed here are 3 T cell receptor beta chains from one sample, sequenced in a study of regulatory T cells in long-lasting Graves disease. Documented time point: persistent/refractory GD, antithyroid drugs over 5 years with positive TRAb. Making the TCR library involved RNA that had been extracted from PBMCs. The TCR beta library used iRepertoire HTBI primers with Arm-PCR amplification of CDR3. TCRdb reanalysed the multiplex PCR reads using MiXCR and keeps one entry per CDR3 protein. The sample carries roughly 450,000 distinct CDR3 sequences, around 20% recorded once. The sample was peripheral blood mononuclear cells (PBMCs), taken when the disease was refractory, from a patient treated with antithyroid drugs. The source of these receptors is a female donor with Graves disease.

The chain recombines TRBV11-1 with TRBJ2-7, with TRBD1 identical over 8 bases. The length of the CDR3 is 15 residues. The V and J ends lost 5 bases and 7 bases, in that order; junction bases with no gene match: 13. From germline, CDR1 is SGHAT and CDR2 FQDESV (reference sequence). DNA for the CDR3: TGTGCCAGCAGCGATAAGGGCAGGGGGCCGCATGAGCAGTACTTC. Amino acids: CASSDKGRGPHEQYF.

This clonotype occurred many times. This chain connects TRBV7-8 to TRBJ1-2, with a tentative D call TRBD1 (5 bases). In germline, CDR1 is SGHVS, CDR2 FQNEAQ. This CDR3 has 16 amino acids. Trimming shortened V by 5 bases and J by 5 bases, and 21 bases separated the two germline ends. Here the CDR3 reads CASSPTLGRGRYGYTF. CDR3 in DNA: TGTGCCAGCAGCCCAACGCTCGGACGGGGCAGATATGGCTACACCTTC.

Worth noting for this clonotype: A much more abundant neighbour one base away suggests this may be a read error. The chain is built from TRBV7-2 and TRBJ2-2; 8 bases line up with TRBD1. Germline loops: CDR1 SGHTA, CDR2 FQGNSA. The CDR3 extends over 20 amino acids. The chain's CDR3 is CASSLERGTGRFYSAGGLFF. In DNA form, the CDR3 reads TGTGCCAGCAGCTTAGAACGGGGGACAGGCCGTTTTTATTCGGCCGGGGGGCTGTTTTTT.